Given below is one T cell receptor (beta chain) in context. The target of this receptor is not known. Nothing much larger sits one base from this clone, and base qualities are not available. The data originate from a study of memory CD4+ T cells and cytomegalovirus serostatus (dated by TCRdb to about 2019). The study in broad terms: The cohort comprised 33 healthy Belgian adults, 9 CMV seropositive and about 25 CMV seronegative. To replicate a published TCR-based CMV serostatus classifier, the study sequenced CD4+ memory TCRbeta repertoires from a Belgian cohort whose cytomegalovirus serostatus was known. The investigation overall reported the following: Of 164 previously reported CMV-associated TCRbeta sequences, approximately 64 appeared in the CD4+ memory repertoires, each in one to five individuals. Only CD4+CD45RO+ memory cells were sequenced, in contrast to the original study, in which naive and memory CD4+ and CD8+ populations were covered. For predicting CMV serostatus, the median bootstrapped AUC was about 0.95 using the original framework and around 0.9 using a US-trained random forest. The results were read as suggesting that the CMV-associated TCR signature is, for the most part, present in the CD4+ memory repertoire. On the Belgian cohort, the classifier built on the original framework reached a median bootstrapped AUC of roughly 0.96, with a 95% CI of 0.76-1.00.

V is reduced by 7 bases and J by 0 bases, leaving a spacing of 14 bases between them. CDR1 SEHNR and CDR2 FQNEAQ are derived from the germline V gene (reference sequence). The CDR3 covers 15 residues, taking in both the cysteine and the phenylalanine. Just CDR3 DNA is preserved here, 45 bases in frame from base 1. Single viable CD3+CD4+CD8-CD45RO+ cells were sorted as memory CD4+ T cells on a FACSAria II. CMV serostatus was determined with a Roche Elecsys assay detecting serum IgG against CMV pp150, pp28, p38 and p52. After the samples were thawed, total CD4+ T cells were enriched through positive selection using CD4 magnetic microbeads. The samples came from a separate study whose specific focus was interrogating the CD4+ T cell memory repertoire. Peripheral blood mononuclear cells were isolated and cryopreserved according to standard operating procedures, and serum was stored at -80 degrees C. CD3-PerCP (BW264/56), CD4-APC (RPA-T4), CD45RO-PE (UCHT1) and CD8-Pacific Orange (3B5) antibodies were used for staining, and non-viable cells were excluded with Sytox blue.

Genomic DNA was extracted from sorted cells with the Quick-DNA Microprep Kit. TCRbeta DNA was amplified with the immunoSEQ hsTCRbeta kit following the manufacturer's protocol. An Illumina MiSeq instrument was used to sequence the TCRbeta libraries. Under the source paper's analysis protocol: After out-of-frame sequences were removed, some 2 million distinct TCRbeta sequences remained, averaging around 66,000 per individual. Two values were used to score each individual: the count of some 150 previously reported CMV-associated TCRbeta sequences and the total count of productive distinct TCRbeta sequences. A beta-binomial model was reimplemented in Python, and random forests from scikit-learn, run with default parameters, were trained on data from the US cohort. On the Belgian cohort, classifier performance was reported as the median AUC, along with percentile confidence intervals, across 10,000 bootstrap iterations. TCRdb obtained this table from immuneACCESS and retained in-frame rearrangements with V and J assigned. These tables miss some clones; where compared with another copy, unresolved V genes account for less than half of the shortfall, and the remainder is unexplained. V, J and clone size were drawn from that table, and D and trimming were deduced from the DNA. Recorded for this sample are some 52,000 clones; about 83% of them occurred a single time. In total, the top ten clones hold 1.5% to 2% of the sample.

Sequenced: memory CD4+ T cells from blood. The clonotype was recovered from an adult in good health and CMV-seropositive. The rearranged segments are TRBV7-9 and TRBJ2-3; the D segment might be TRBD1 or TRBD2, since each matches 5 bases. The DNA is as follows: TGTGCCAGCACCCGGTGGGGGAGTAGCACAGATACGCAGTATTTT. Translated, it gives CASTRWGSSTDTQYF.